This T cell receptor (beta chain) appears in the sequencing data of a study of blood T cell repertoires in COVID-19. The CDR3 runs to 12 residues. Germline V gene lookup returns CDR1 SQVTM and CDR2 ANQGSEA. V was pared by 4 bases and J by 2 bases, with 8 bases between. As regards this clone: At the DNA level, this CDR3 is encoded by other sequences in the same sample as well.

Assay used: immunoSEQ multiplex PCR; TCRdb lists only in-frame clones, some missing. The sample consists of about 310,000 clones, around 90% of them appearing once. Material: peripheral blood. This rearrangement joins TRBV29-1 to TRBJ1-1; D may be TRBD1 (6 bases). This clonotype was sampled from a man in his fifties or sixties with active or convalescent COVID-19. The CDR3 is CSVGGGNTEAFF. The CDR3 coding sequence is TGCAGCGTTGGGGGGGGCAACACTGAAGCTTTCTTT.